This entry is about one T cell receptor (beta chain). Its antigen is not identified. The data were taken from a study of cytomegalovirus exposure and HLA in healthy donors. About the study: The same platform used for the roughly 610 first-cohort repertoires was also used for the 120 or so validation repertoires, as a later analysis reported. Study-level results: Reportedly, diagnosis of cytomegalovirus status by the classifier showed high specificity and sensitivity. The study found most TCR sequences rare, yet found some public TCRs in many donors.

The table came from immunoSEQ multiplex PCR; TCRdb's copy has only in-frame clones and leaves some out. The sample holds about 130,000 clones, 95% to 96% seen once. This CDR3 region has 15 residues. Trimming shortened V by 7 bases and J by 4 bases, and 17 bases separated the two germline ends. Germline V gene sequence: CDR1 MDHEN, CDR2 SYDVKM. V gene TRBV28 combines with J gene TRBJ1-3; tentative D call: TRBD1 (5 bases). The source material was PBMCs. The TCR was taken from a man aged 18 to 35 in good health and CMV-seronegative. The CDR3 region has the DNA TGTGCCAGCACCATTACCGGGACTGGGGGAAACACCATATATTTT. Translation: CASTITGTGGNTIYF.